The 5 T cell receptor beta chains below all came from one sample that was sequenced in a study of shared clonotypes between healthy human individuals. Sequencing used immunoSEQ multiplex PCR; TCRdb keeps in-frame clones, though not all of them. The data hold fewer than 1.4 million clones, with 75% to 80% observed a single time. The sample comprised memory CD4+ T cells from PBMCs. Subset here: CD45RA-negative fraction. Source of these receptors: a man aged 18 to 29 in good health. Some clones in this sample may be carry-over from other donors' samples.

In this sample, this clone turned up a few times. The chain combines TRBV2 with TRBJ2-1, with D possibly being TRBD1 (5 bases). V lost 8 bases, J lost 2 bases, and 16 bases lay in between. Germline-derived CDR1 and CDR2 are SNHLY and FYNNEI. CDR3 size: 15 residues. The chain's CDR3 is CASAKQVDPYNEQFF. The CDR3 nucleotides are TGTGCCAGCGCCAAACAGGTTGATCCCTACAATGAGCAGTTCTTC.

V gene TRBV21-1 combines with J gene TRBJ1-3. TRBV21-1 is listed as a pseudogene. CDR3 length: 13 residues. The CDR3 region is CASSRVRRNTIYF. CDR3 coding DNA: TGTGCCAGCAGCAGGGTCAGGCGGAACACCATATATTTT.

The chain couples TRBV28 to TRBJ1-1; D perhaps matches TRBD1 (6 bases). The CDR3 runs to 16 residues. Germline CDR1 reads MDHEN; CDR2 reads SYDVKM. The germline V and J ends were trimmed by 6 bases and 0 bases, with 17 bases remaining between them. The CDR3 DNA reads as TGTGCCAGCAGCCCATTGGGGGGGGCTATGAACACTGAAGCTTTCTTT. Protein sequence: CASSPLGGAMNTEAFF.

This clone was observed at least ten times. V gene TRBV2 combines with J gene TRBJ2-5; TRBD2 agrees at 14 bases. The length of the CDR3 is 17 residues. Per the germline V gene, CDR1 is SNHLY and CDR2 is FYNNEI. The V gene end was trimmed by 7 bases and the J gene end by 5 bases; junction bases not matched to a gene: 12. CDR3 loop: CASTETGTSGSTETQYF. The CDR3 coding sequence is TGTGCCAGCACCGAAACCGGGACTAGCGGGAGTACGGAGACCCAGTACTTC. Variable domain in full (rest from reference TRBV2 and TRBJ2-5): EPEVTQTPSHQVTQMGQEVILRCVPISNHLYFYWYRQILGQKVEFLVSFYNNEISEKSEIFDDQFSVERPDGSNFTLKIRSTKLEDSAMYFCASTETGTSGSTETQYFGPGTRLLVL.

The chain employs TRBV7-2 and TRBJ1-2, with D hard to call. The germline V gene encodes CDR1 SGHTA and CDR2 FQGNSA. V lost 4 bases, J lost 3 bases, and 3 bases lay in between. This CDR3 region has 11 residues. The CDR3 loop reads CASSSYYGYTF. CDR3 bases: TGTGCCAGCAGCTCCTACTATGGCTACACCTTC.